This T cell receptor beta chain was recorded in a study of cytomegalovirus exposure and HLA in healthy donors. At the level of the study: A subsequent analysis stated that the 95 to 150 validation repertoires were run on the same platform as the roughly 670 first-cohort repertoires. Whole-study findings and limits: The tendency of first-cohort TCR clusters to co-occur in the 95 to 150 validation repertoires was the finding of a later analysis.

V was pared by 4 bases and J by 0 bases, with 4 bases of the junction left unmatched. This CDR3 comprises 14 residues. The germline V gene has CDR1 GTSNPN and CDR2 SVGIG (reference sequence). On this clone itself: Antigen unknown.

The donors were members of the validation cohort comprising about 130 subjects, separate from the approximately 630-subject first cohort. Sequenced by immunoSEQ multiplex PCR; TCRdb stores in-frame clones only, minus some. Here the sample spans some 78,000 clones, 90% to 96% being singletons. The receptor was isolated from a man aged 18 to 29 in good health and CMV-seropositive. The sample comprised PBMCs. The genes are TRBV30 and TRBJ2-7, with 9 bases that match TRBD2. CDR3 nucleotides: TGTGCCTGGATTCTAGCGGGAAGCTCCTACGAGCAGTACTTC. Its translation: CAWILAGSSYEQYF.